Included here is one T cell receptor (beta chain) sequence, with context. This sample stems from a study of blood T cell repertoires in COVID-19. CDR3 length: 14 amino acids. CDR1 is MNHEY and CDR2 is SVGAGI in the germline V gene. After removal of 4 bases from V and 4 bases from J, the junction contained 4 bases not matched to a gene. Original handling: Cell counts per sample came from amplifying reference gene primers. The table came from immunoSEQ multiplex PCR; TCRdb's copy has only in-frame clones and leaves some out. Clone size and the V and J calls come from that table; the DNA yielded D and trimming. Of over 250,000 clones listed, roughly 87% were seen once; the top ten hold about 14%.

The origin of this receptor is a human donor in a cohort sampled during active COVID-19. The specimen sequenced was peripheral blood. This chain connects TRBV6-5 to TRBJ1-5; the match to TRBD1 covers 7 bases. The CDR3 coding sequence is TGTGCCAGCAGTTTGGACAGGAAAAATCAGCCCCAGCATTTT. Protein: CASSLDRKNQPQHF.